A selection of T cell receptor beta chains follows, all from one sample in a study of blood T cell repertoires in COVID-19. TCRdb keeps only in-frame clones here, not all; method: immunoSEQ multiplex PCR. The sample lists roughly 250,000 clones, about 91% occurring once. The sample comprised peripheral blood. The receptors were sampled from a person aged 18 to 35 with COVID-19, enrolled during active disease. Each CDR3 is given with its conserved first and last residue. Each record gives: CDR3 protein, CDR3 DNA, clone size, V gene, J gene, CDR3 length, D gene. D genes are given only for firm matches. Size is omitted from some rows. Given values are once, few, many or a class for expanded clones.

cdr3_aa: CASGTSGDNEQFF; cdr3_nt: TGTGCCAGTGGGACTAGCGGAGACAATGAGCAGTTCTTC; clone_size: -; v_call: TRBV28; j_call: TRBJ2-1; cdr3_length: 13; d_call: TRBD2
cdr3_aa: CALYTLNEQFF; cdr3_nt: TGTGCCCTTTACACCCTCAATGAGCAGTTCTTC; clone_size: once; v_call: TRBV30; j_call: TRBJ2-1; cdr3_length: 11; d_call: -
cdr3_aa: CAISDPGQVSIWDNTGELFF; cdr3_nt: TGTGCCATCAGTGACCCGGGACAGGTTTCGATCTGGGACAACACCGGGGAGCTGTTTTTT; clone_size: -; v_call: TRBV10-3; j_call: TRBJ2-2; cdr3_length: 20; d_call: TRBD1
cdr3_aa: CASKKGIEETQYF; cdr3_nt: TGTGCCAGCAAAAAGGGGATAGAAGAGACCCAGTACTTC; clone_size: -; v_call: TRBV2; j_call: TRBJ2-5; cdr3_length: 13; d_call: -
cdr3_aa: CASTRTSGRTTDTQYF; cdr3_nt: TGTGCCAGCACCAGGACTAGCGGGAGGACCACAGATACGCAGTATTTT; clone_size: -; v_call: TRBV5-6; j_call: TRBJ2-3; cdr3_length: 16; d_call: TRBD2
cdr3_aa: CASSEVTGGNGELFF; cdr3_nt: TGTGCCAGCAGTGAAGTGACAGGGGGCAACGGGGAGCTGTTTTTT; clone_size: -; v_call: TRBV6-1; j_call: TRBJ2-2; cdr3_length: 15; d_call: TRBD1
cdr3_aa: CATSDPSLGYTF; cdr3_nt: TGTGCCACCAGTGATCCGTCACTAGGCTACACCTTC; clone_size: -; v_call: TRBV24-1; j_call: TRBJ1-2; cdr3_length: 12; d_call: -
cdr3_aa: CATSRFRTGIIF; cdr3_nt: TGTGCCACCAGCAGATTTAGGACAGGGATCATCTTC; clone_size: -; v_call: TRBV15; j_call: TRBJ1-2; cdr3_length: 12; d_call: TRBD1
cdr3_aa: CASSQPSVEVPTDTQYF; cdr3_nt: TGCGCCAGCAGCCAGCCAAGTGTAGAGGTCCCCACAGATACGCAGTATTTT; clone_size: -; v_call: TRBV4-3; j_call: TRBJ2-3; cdr3_length: 17; d_call: -
cdr3_aa: CASSLFLEPGGNQPQHF; cdr3_nt: TGTGCCAGCAGCTTATTCCTTGAACCGGGGGGGAATCAGCCCCAGCATTTT; clone_size: -; v_call: TRBV7-2; j_call: TRBJ1-5; cdr3_length: 17; d_call: -
cdr3_aa: CASSPLSRGRGTTYEQYF; cdr3_nt: TGTGCCAGCAGCCCACTGAGCAGAGGCAGGGGAACAACCTACGAGCAGTACTTC; clone_size: -; v_call: TRBV11-2; j_call: TRBJ2-7; cdr3_length: 18; d_call: -
cdr3_aa: CAISEGSSGANVLTF; cdr3_nt: TGTGCCATCAGTGAAGGGAGCTCTGGGGCCAACGTCCTGACTTTC; clone_size: -; v_call: TRBV10-3; j_call: TRBJ2-6; cdr3_length: 15; d_call: -
cdr3_aa: CASSTEGGEQFF; cdr3_nt: TGTGCCAGCAGCACGGAGGGAGGTGAGCAGTTCTTC; clone_size: -; v_call: TRBV3-1/TRBV3-2; j_call: TRBJ2-1; cdr3_length: 12; d_call: -
cdr3_aa: CASSPGRGDEQYF; cdr3_nt: TGTGCCAGCAGCCCCGGCAGGGGAGACGAGCAGTACTTC; clone_size: -; v_call: TRBV7-9; j_call: TRBJ2-7; cdr3_length: 13; d_call: -
cdr3_aa: CASSTPGQGNNEQFF; cdr3_nt: TGTGCCAGCAGTACACCGGGACAGGGCAACAATGAGCAGTTCTTC; clone_size: -; v_call: TRBV6-2/TRBV6-3; j_call: TRBJ2-1; cdr3_length: 15; d_call: TRBD1
cdr3_aa: CASSWGTGGQDEQFF; cdr3_nt: TGCGCCAGCAGCTGGGGGACAGGGGGCCAGGATGAGCAGTTCTTC; clone_size: -; v_call: TRBV5-1; j_call: TRBJ2-1; cdr3_length: 15; d_call: TRBD1
cdr3_aa: CASSLMLGQGTDTQYF; cdr3_nt: TGTGCCAGCAGCCTCATGCTGGGACAGGGCACAGATACGCAGTATTTT; clone_size: -; v_call: TRBV7-9; j_call: TRBJ2-3; cdr3_length: 16; d_call: TRBD1
cdr3_aa: CASSLYPDDRDRSPLHF; cdr3_nt: TGTGCCAGCAGTTTATACCCGGATGACAGAGATCGGTCACCCCTCCACTTT; clone_size: -; v_call: TRBV27; j_call: TRBJ1-6; cdr3_length: 17; d_call: -
cdr3_aa: CASRYSGDNQPQHF; cdr3_nt: TGTGCCAGCCGCTACTCCGGGGATAACCAGCCCCAGCATTTT; clone_size: once; v_call: TRBV7-2; j_call: TRBJ1-5; cdr3_length: 14; d_call: -
cdr3_aa: CATSPPWGGVRTGELFF; cdr3_nt: TGTGCCACCAGTCCCCCCTGGGGAGGGGTAAGGACCGGGGAGCTGTTTTTT; clone_size: -; v_call: TRBV24-1; j_call: TRBJ2-2; cdr3_length: 17; d_call: TRBD2
cdr3_aa: CASRAGTVNSPLHF; cdr3_nt: TGTGCCAGCAGGGCCGGGACAGTTAATTCACCCCTCCACTTT; clone_size: -; v_call: TRBV9; j_call: TRBJ1-6; cdr3_length: 14; d_call: TRBD1
cdr3_aa: CASSARTGLTAQETQYF; cdr3_nt: TGTGCCAGCAGTGCCAGAACGGGATTGACGGCTCAGGAGACCCAGTACTTC; clone_size: -; v_call: TRBV6-1; j_call: TRBJ2-5; cdr3_length: 17; d_call: -
cdr3_aa: CASSRTSGDRTGELFF; cdr3_nt: TGCGCCAGCAGCCGAACTAGCGGGGACCGCACCGGGGAGCTGTTTTTT; clone_size: -; v_call: TRBV5-1; j_call: TRBJ2-2; cdr3_length: 16; d_call: TRBD2
cdr3_aa: CASSSRQGGSYEQYF; cdr3_nt: TGTGCCAGCAGTTCTCGACAGGGCGGCTCCTACGAGCAGTACTTC; clone_size: -; v_call: TRBV27; j_call: TRBJ2-7; cdr3_length: 15; d_call: TRBD1
cdr3_aa: CASSSLAEPASSYNEQFF; cdr3_nt: TGTGCCAGCAGCTCACTAGCGGAACCAGCGAGCTCCTACAATGAGCAGTTCTTC; clone_size: -; v_call: TRBV12-1; j_call: TRBJ2-1; cdr3_length: 18; d_call: -
cdr3_aa: CASSGQQETQYF; cdr3_nt: TGTGCCAGCAGTGGGCAGCAAGAGACCCAGTACTTC; clone_size: -; v_call: TRBV25-1; j_call: TRBJ2-5; cdr3_length: 12; d_call: -
cdr3_aa: CASSFPPGETQYF; cdr3_nt: TGTGCCAGCAGTTTTCCGCCGGGGGAGACCCAGTACTTC; clone_size: once; v_call: TRBV12-3/TRBV12-4; j_call: TRBJ2-5; cdr3_length: 13; d_call: -
cdr3_aa: CASSPPSATNEKLFF; cdr3_nt: TGTGCCAGCAGCCCCCCCAGTGCAACTAATGAAAAACTGTTTTTT; clone_size: -; v_call: TRBV14; j_call: TRBJ1-4; cdr3_length: 15; d_call: -
cdr3_aa: CASSQVISGRVNTGELFF; cdr3_nt: TGTGCCAGCAGCCAAGTAATTAGCGGGAGGGTTAACACCGGGGAGCTGTTTTTT; clone_size: -; v_call: TRBV3-1/TRBV3-2; j_call: TRBJ2-2; cdr3_length: 18; d_call: TRBD2
cdr3_aa: CASSFFRSTDTQYF; cdr3_nt: TGTGCCAGCAGCTTCTTTAGATCCACAGATACGCAGTATTTT; clone_size: -; v_call: TRBV7-2; j_call: TRBJ2-3; cdr3_length: 14; d_call: -